The T cell receptor (beta chain) under discussion was sequenced for a study of blood T cell repertoires in COVID-19 (TCRdb year 2020). For the wider study: Samples from collaborators originated in the United States, Italy and Spain and spanned both the acute and convalescent phases of COVID-19. Nearly every sample came with metadata listing a de-identified subject ID, COVID-19 status, age in years and sex. The material from the prospective study consisted of cDNA or gDNA derived from T cells, B-cell-depleted T cells, or PBMCs. Samples were obtained from the ongoing ImmuneRACE study (first 160 participants) and from over 1,000 subjects provided by 6 global collaborators. A freely available public database, intended as a resource for researchers studying the immune response to SARS-CoV-2, is where the repertoires were released. Subjects who had been exposed to COVID-19, were actively infected with it, or had recovered from it provided the deeply sampled blood TCRbeta repertoires that made up the dataset. Where available, HLA class I and class II types were taken from metadata supplied by the sample provider and were not determined by assay-based typing. Points the paper makes about the study in general: How much clinical and demographic metadata was included differed by source and by participant, and the metadata was provided uncurated.

The immunoSEQ Assay, a bias-controlled multiplex PCR, was used to amplify TCRbeta CDR3 regions from genomic DNA. Turning to the authors' computational methods: The number of nucleated cells in each sample was estimated from the amplification of reference gene primers within the assay. To quantify the absolute abundance of each unique TCRbeta CDR3 rearrangement, sequence reads were collapsed and filtered. For each sample, productive Simpson clonality was calculated as the square root of Simpson's diversity index over productive rearrangements. TCRdb retrieved this table from immuneACCESS and kept in-frame rearrangements only. Not all clones are present; in checked studies, unresolved V genes account for under half, and no reason is known for the remainder. V and J calls and clone size follow that table, whereas D and trimming were derived from the DNA. The sample profile shows around 270,000 clones; approximately 89% of them were found once. Around 3.1% of the sample is held by the ten biggest clonotypes.

Participants in the prospective study were aged roughly 18 to 100 years, lived in about two dozen United States geographic areas, and enrolled through a virtual design. In the prospective study, cohorts were assigned on the basis of participant-reported clinical history obtained from a screening survey and a study questionnaire. Exposed participants had been in contact, within 2 weeks of entering the study, with a person who had a PCR-confirmed or clinician-diagnosed case of COVID-19. In the prospective study, whole blood, serum and a nasopharyngeal or oropharyngeal swab were collected from each participant by mobile phlebotomists. Additional blood draws and questionnaires over an approximately two-month period could optionally be provided by prospective study participants. Before DNA extraction, blood samples from the prospective study were shipped at room temperature or frozen. Trimming takes 4 bases from V and 2 bases from J, and the germline ends sit 18 bases apart. Looking up the germline V gene yields CDR1 SGHRS and CDR2 YFSETQ. Including the terminal cysteine and phenylalanine, the CDR3 comprises 16 residues. The sequence is cut down to CDR3 DNA, 48 bases in frame from base 1.

Worth noting for this clone: No antigen is known for it. The record has no base qualities; no much larger clone is one base away.

The origin of this receptor is a woman in her 40s who had been exposed to COVID-19. Sequencing was carried out using PBMCs or T cells enriched from blood (not recorded which). Rearrangement joined TRBV5-1 to TRBJ1-2; a tentative D match to TRBD1 spans 5 bases. The CDR3 in this case is CASSRSRDGSNYGYTF. The DNA sequence reads TGCGCCAGCAGCCGATCCCGGGACGGGAGCAACTATGGCTACACCTTC.